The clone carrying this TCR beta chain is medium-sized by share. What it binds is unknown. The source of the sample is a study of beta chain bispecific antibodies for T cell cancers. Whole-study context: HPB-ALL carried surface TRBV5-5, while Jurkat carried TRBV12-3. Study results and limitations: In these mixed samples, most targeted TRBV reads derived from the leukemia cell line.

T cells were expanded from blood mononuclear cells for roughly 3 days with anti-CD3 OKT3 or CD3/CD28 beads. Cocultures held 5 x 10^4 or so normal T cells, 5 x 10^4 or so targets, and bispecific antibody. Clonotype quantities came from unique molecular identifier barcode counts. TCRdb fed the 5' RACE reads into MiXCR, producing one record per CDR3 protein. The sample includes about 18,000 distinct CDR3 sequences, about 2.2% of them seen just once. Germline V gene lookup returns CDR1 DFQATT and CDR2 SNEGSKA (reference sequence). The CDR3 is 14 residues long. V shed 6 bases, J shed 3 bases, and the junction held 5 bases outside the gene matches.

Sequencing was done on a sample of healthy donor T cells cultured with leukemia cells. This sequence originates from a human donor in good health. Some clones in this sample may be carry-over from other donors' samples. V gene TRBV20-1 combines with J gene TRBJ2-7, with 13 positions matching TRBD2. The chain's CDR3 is CSAMGLAGNYEQYF. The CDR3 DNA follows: TGCAGTGCCATGGGACTAGCGGGGAACTACGAGCAGTACTTC.